These 26 T cell receptor beta chains were sequenced from one sample in a study of metastatic and nonmetastatic thyroid tumors. TCRdb reprocessed the PCR reads using MiXCR. The sample has over 30,000 clones; around 17% are singletons. Every patient underwent thyroid surgery untreated. The sample comprised blood. These receptors were obtained from a male donor with papillary thyroid cancer or a benign thyroid nodule (not recorded which). Some clones in this sample may be carry-over from other donors' samples.

This chain links TRBV6-1 with TRBJ1-5, with 8 bases matching TRBD1. V shed 7 bases, J shed 2 bases, and the junction held 4 bases outside the gene matches. Germline CDR1 reads MNHNS; CDR2 reads SASEGT. The CDR3 is 14 amino acids. CDR3 nucleotides: TGTGCCAGCAATGGACAGGGCGGCAATCAGCCCCAGCATTTT. It is translated as CASNGQGGNQPQHF.

This clone was seen at least ten times. The chain joins TRBV20-1 to TRBJ1-2; no clear D gene. This CDR3 is built from 13 residues. V was cut by 6 bases and J by 1 base, with 12 bases left in between. Germline lookup yields CDR1 DFQATT and CDR2 SNEGSKA (reference sequence). The DNA for the CDR3 is TGCAGTGCCCCAGCGACCAGTAACTATGGCTACACCTTC. This codes for CSAPATSNYGYTF.

This clone was counted only a few times. This rearrangement joins TRBV6-2 or TRBV6-3 to TRBJ1-2; 7 bases map to TRBD1. The germline V gene encodes CDR1 MNHEY and CDR2 SVGEGT. V lost 5 bases to trimming and J lost 1 base; unmatched junction nucleotides: 4. The CDR3 totals 14 residues. The CDR3 loop is CASSNRGGNYGYTF. In DNA, the CDR3 is TGTGCCAGCAGTAACAGGGGCGGTAACTATGGCTACACCTTC.

This clone qualifies as medium-sized. The chain recombines TRBV6-2 or TRBV6-3 with TRBJ2-2; no firm D call. Germline V gene lookup returns CDR1 MNHEY and CDR2 SVGEGT. This CDR3 contains 13 residues. V was cut by 8 bases and J by 6 bases, with 13 bases left in between. The CDR3 is CASVLVVSGELFF. The CDR3 DNA is TGTGCCAGCGTGTTGGTGGTATCCGGGGAGCTGTTTTTT.

CDR3 region: CASTEAAGSSGNTIYF. Here the CDR3 DNA reads TGTGCCAGTACCGAGGCGGCGGGTTCCTCTGGAAACACCATATATTTT. J is TRBJ1-3 and V is TRBV19, with no clear D. V lost 7 bases and J lost 0, with 16 bases in between. The CDR3 is 16 residues long. Germline values: CDR1 LNHDA, CDR2 SQIVND (reference sequence).

The chain recombines TRBV11-1 with TRBJ2-3, with D possibly being TRBD2 (6 bases). Between the trimmed V and J ends, which lost 1 base and 2 bases, there was a span of 10 bases. Germline CDR1 reads SGHAT; CDR2 reads FQDESV (reference sequence). The CDR3 extends over 15 amino acids. The CDR3 bases are TGTGCCAGCAGCTTAGGGACTATAATCACAGATACGCAGTATTTT. The encoded protein is CASSLGTIITDTQYF.

This clone was counted many times. The rearrangement links TRBV9 to TRBJ2-1; 8 bases line up with TRBD2. CDR1 is SGDLS, CDR2 YYNGEE, per germline. This CDR3 region has 19 residues. V lost 3 bases to trimming and J lost 6 bases; unmatched junction nucleotides: 20. The CDR3 spells CASSAQGAGVPRPPNEQFF. The CDR3 DNA follows: TGTGCCAGCAGCGCCCAGGGAGCGGGGGTACCACGCCCCCCCAATGAGCAGTTCTTC.

This clone appeared many times. The gene calls are TRBV11-2 and TRBJ2-1; 9 bases agree with TRBD1. Germline V CDR1 and CDR2: SGHAT, FQNNGV. J lost 5 bases, V lost 5 bases, and 10 bases had no gene match. The CDR3 is 16 residues long. The CDR3 loop is CASSALPGQGNNEQFF. In DNA form, the CDR3 reads TGTGCCAGCAGCGCCCTCCCGGGACAGGGAAACAATGAGCAGTTCTTC. The whole variable domain, filled in from reference TRBV11-2 and TRBJ2-1, reads EAGVAQSPRYKIIEKRQSVAFWCNPISGHATLYWYQQILGQGPKLLIQFQNNGVVDDSQLPKDRFSAERLKGVDSTLKIQPAKLEDSAVYLCASSALPGQGNNEQFFGPGTRLTVL.

This clone was observed many times. The chain is built from TRBV11-2 and TRBJ2-7; D remains ambiguous. The V gene's germline CDR1 is SGHAT and CDR2 FQNNGV. V dropped 1 base and J dropped 4 bases, with 14 bases sitting between them. The CDR3 is made up of 15 amino acids. The CDR3 reads CASSLGPGSVYEQYF. The CDR3 DNA is TGTGCCAGCAGCTTAGGGCCAGGTTCGGTATACGAGCAGTACTTC.

The chain combines TRBV30 with TRBJ2-7, with TRBD1 identical over 7 bases. Trimming removed 2 bases from V and 0 bases from J; junction bases left unmatched: 4. Germline V lookup: CDR1 GTSNPN, CDR2 SVGIG (reference sequence). The CDR3 loop spans 14 amino acids. In DNA, the CDR3 is TGTGCCTGGAGTAGCGCAGGGGGCTCCTACGAGCAGTACTTC. Its protein is CAWSSAGGSYEQYF.

The CDR3 coding sequence is TGTGCCAGCAGTGAGGGGGGTGCCACCGGGGAGCTGTTTTTT. The encoded protein is CASSEGGATGELFF. The gene calls are TRBV2 and TRBJ2-2, with TRBD2 as a possible D gene (6 bases). Trimming pared 3 bases from V and 4 bases from J, leaving 9 bases between. Germline CDR1 SNHLY, CDR2 FYNNEI. The CDR3 spans 14 residues.

This clone was seen a few times. The V gene is TRBV3-1, the J gene TRBJ1-5; 10 bases match TRBD1. J lost 6 bases, V lost 3 bases, and 2 bases had no gene match. The germline V gene has CDR1 LGHDT and CDR2 YNNKEL (reference sequence). The length of the CDR3 is 14 residues. The CDR3 sequence is CASSHRTGGQPQHF. CDR3 nucleotide sequence: TGTGCCAGCAGCCATCGGACAGGGGGTCAGCCCCAGCATTTT.

The chain uses TRBV20-1 and TRBJ2-7, with 15 bases lining up with TRBD2. CDR1 is DFQATT, CDR2 SNEGSKA, per germline (reference sequence). This CDR3 spans 16 amino acids. V lost 4 bases and J lost 5; bases outside the gene matches: 9. The CDR3 loop is CSATGTSGRRRNEQYF. CDR3 nucleotides: TGCAGTGCTACAGGGACTAGCGGGAGGAGACGGAACGAGCAGTACTTC.

This clone was seen repeatedly, ten times or more. This sequence joins TRBV7-9 and TRBJ2-6, with D tentatively TRBD1 or TRBD2 (6 bases each). The CDR3 totals 17 residues. Germline-derived CDR1 and CDR2 are SEHNR and FQNEAQ (reference sequence). Trimming pared 8 bases from V and 0 bases from J, leaving 17 bases between. In nucleotides, the CDR3 is TGTGCCAGCCAGCATGCGGGACACCCCTCTGGGGCCAACGTCCTGACTTTC. It is translated as CASQHAGHPSGANVLTF.

In this sample, this clone turned up a few times. This sequence joins TRBV2 and TRBJ2-7, with D hard to call. The germline V gene has CDR1 SNHLY and CDR2 FYNNEI. The V and J ends lost 1 base and 2 bases respectively, with 9 bases between them. This CDR3 spans 14 amino acids. CDR3 amino acids: CASSEGWQTYEQYF. CDR3 nucleotides: TGTGCCAGCAGTGAAGGTTGGCAGACCTACGAGCAGTACTTC.

This clone was found many times. Other nucleotide sequences from this sample produce the same CDR3. This CDR3 reads CASQPGEETQYF. The DNA for the CDR3 is TGTGCCAGCCAACCAGGGGAGGAGACCCAGTACTTC. J is TRBJ2-5 and V is TRBV11-2, with D possibly TRBD1 on 6 matching bases. Trimming left V 8 bases short and J 5 bases short, with 12 bases between. The germline gives CDR1 SGHAT, CDR2 FQNNGV. The CDR3 totals 12 residues.

Points on this clone: Germline is not matched at one junction end, which may reflect a read error. V is TRBV7-6 and J is TRBJ2-7; 7 bases map to TRBD2. This CDR3 contains 15 residues. Germline CDR1 is SGHVS and CDR2 is FNYEAQ. The chain's CDR3 is CASSGRLAGEDDQYF. In DNA, the CDR3 is TGTGCCAGCAGCGGACGACTGGCGGGAGAGGACGATCAGTACTTC.

This clone was observed at least ten times. The chain carries TRBV18 and TRBJ1-1; D unresolved. The germline CDR1 and CDR2 sequences are KGHSH and LQKENI. Trimming stripped 6 bases from V and 0 bases from J, with 14 bases between. The CDR3 extends over 15 amino acids. CDR3 sequence reads: CASSRSEGMNTEAFF. For the CDR3, the DNA is TGTGCCAGCTCCCGCAGCGAGGGCATGAACACTGAAGCTTTCTTT.

This sequence joins TRBV6-6 and TRBJ1-3; D gene unclear. CDR1 and CDR2 from the germline V gene are MNHNY and SVGAGI (reference sequence). Between the trimmed V and J ends, which lost 3 bases and 1 base, there was a span of 10 bases. The CDR3 is 15 residues long. CDR3 DNA sequence: TGTGCCAGCAGTTATCAAGCTGAATCTGGAAACACCATATATTTT. This codes for CASSYQAESGNTIYF.

This clone was found many times. The chain uses TRBV28 and TRBJ2-2, with a possible D match to TRBD2 (5 bases). V lost 7 bases, J lost 7 bases, and 19 bases lay in between. This CDR3 contains 15 residues. Germline CDR1 is MDHEN and CDR2 is SYDVKM. The CDR3: CASTVAITRNGELFF. As DNA, the CDR3 is TGTGCCAGCACTGTCGCTATTACTAGGAACGGGGAGCTGTTTTTT.

This clone was counted at least ten times. This sequence joins TRBV5-1 and TRBJ2-3; no clear D. The CDR3 runs to 14 residues. Trimming shortened V by 4 bases and J by 1 base, and 10 bases separated the two germline ends. The V gene's germline CDR1 is SGHRS and CDR2 YFSETQ. This CDR3 reads CASSPFAGTDTQYF. The CDR3 region has the DNA TGCGCCAGCAGCCCATTCGCGGGCACAGATACGCAGTATTTT.

This clone was counted at least ten times. This chain joins TRBV6-4 and TRBJ2-2; maybe TRBD1 (5 bases). This CDR3 contains 16 residues. Trimming removed 7 bases at V and 1 base at J, with 16 bases between. Germline CDR1 MRHNA, CDR2 SNTAGT. The CDR3, as DNA: TGTGCCAGCAAACCGGAGTGGGGCCTGAACACCGGGGAGCTGTTTTTT. It encodes CASKPEWGLNTGELFF.

By proportion, this clone is medium-sized. V and J are TRBV12-3 or TRBV12-4 and TRBJ2-7; D is unclear. The CDR3 runs to 12 residues. V dropped 2 bases and J dropped 10 bases, with 12 bases sitting between them. The CDR3 coding sequence is TGTGCCAGCAGTTTAAACAGCAGGTACCAGTACTTC. Translation gives CASSLNSRYQYF.

By proportion, this clone is medium-sized. This chain joins TRBV6-1 and TRBJ1-5; D remains unclear. The germline V and J ends were trimmed by 4 bases and 4 bases, with 20 bases remaining between them. Germline CDR1 and CDR2: MNHNS and SASEGT. The CDR3 loop spans 17 amino acids. DNA of the CDR3: TGTGCCAGCAGTGGGGGAGGGATCGGCGGTGGGAATCAGCCCCAGCATTTT. Protein: CASSGGGIGGGNQPQHF.

On this clone: A much larger clone differs by one base, so this may be a read error. V is TRBV14 and J is TRBJ2-5; the D gene is possibly TRBD1 (5 bases). The CDR3 has 16 amino acids. CDR1 and CDR2 (germline): SGHDN, FVKESK. The CDR3 sequence: CASSQDLGRAREAQYF. CDR3 nucleotides: TGTGCCAGCAGCCAAGATCTTGGCAGGGCGAGAGAGGCCCAGTACTTC.

This clone was counted a few times. The V and J genes are TRBV6-2 or TRBV6-3 and TRBJ2-2; D unclear. The V gene's germline CDR1 is MNHEY and CDR2 SVGEGT. V lost 10 bases, J lost 14 bases, and 29 bases lay in between. The length of the CDR3 is 15 residues. The CDR3 DNA follows: TGTGCCACGGAAGATAGACCGGTGAACACCGTGGATCTGTTTTTT. Its protein product is CATEDRPVNTVDLFF.